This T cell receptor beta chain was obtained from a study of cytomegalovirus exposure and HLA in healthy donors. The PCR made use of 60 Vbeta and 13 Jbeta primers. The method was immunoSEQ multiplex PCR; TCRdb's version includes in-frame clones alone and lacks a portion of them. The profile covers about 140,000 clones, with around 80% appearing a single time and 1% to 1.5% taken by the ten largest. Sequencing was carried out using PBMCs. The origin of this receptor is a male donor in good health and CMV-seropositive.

The CDR3 spells CASSRLSRAYNEQFF. CDR3 coding DNA: TGTGCCAGCAGCCGTCTGAGTAGAGCCTACAATGAGCAGTTCTTC. This sequence joins TRBV6-1 and TRBJ2-1; no definite D call. The CDR3 loop spans 15 amino acids. V was shortened by 6 bases and J by 2 bases, with 14 bases between the two germline ends. Germline V gene sequence: CDR1 MNHNS, CDR2 SASEGT.